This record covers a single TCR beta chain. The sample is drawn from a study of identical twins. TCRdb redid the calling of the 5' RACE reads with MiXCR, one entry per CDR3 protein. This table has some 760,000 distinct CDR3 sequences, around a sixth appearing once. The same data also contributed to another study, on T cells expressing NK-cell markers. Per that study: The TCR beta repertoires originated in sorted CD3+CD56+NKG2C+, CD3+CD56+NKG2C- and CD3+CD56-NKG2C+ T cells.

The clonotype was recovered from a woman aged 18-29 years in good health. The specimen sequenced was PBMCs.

In DNA, the CDR3 is TGCAGCGTCGTGGGAGGGGGCCCGAGCTACAATGAGCAGTTCTTC. Protein sequence: CSVVGGGPSYNEQFF. The chain joins TRBV29-1 to TRBJ2-1; D may correspond to TRBD1 or TRBD2 (7 bases each). Trimming removed 6 bases at V and 3 bases at J, with 18 bases between. The CDR3 contains 15 residues. Germline V gives CDR1 SQVTM, CDR2 ANQGSEA.